The count of the clone carrying this T cell receptor beta chain is one. Its antigen remains unknown. This table comes from immunoSEQ multiplex PCR, and its TCRdb copy is limited to in-frame clones, with some not included. The sample records about 150,000 clones, about nine tenths being singletons. This entry belongs to a study of T cell responses to AZD1222 COVID-19 vaccine. General study results and limits: The donor group comprised mostly white British people and more females; the analysis possibly underestimated clonal diversity.

This receptor was taken from an adult who received the AZD1222 COVID-19 vaccine. This material consisted of peripheral blood, taken 28 days after the second AZD1222 dose.

In nucleotides, the CDR3 is TGCGCCAGCAGCTTGATATCCGGCGGCGCCTATTCCTACACCTTC. It encodes CASSLISGGAYSYTF. The chain couples TRBV5-1 to TRBJ1-2; D gene ambiguous. Germline CDR1 SGHRS, CDR2 YFSETQ. Trimming took off 1 base at V and 10 bases at J, with 20 bases between the two ends. The CDR3 has 15 amino acids.